The clone carrying this T cell receptor beta chain showed up just once. What it binds is not known. The sample is drawn from a study of CD8+ T cells in alopecia areata. Broader study findings: Alphabeta T cells residing in normal skin are also sequenced in scalp samples.

V lost 3 bases and J lost 3, with 12 bases in between. CDR1 and CDR2 (germline): SGHDT, YYEEEE. The CDR3 length is 14 residues. After isolation, RNA underwent reverse transcription to generate cDNA as the sequencing template. Here immunoSEQ multiplex PCR was the method, and the copy in TCRdb shows in-frame clones only, minus some. There are roughly 250,000 clones in the sample; around 67% occur only once, and around 1.2% lies in the top ten. The receptor's source is a human donor with alopecia areata. The source was CD4+ T cells sorted from blood, collected at week 0. This chain links TRBV5-6 with TRBJ2-5; D might be TRBD1 (5 bases). The CDR3 DNA reads TGTGCCAGCAGCTATCCAGGGCGAGAAGAGACCCAGTACTTC. Amino acids: CASSYPGREETQYF.